The 28 T cell receptor beta chains reported below all come from one sample, sequenced in a study of cytomegalovirus exposure and HLA in healthy donors (dated by TCRdb to about 2017). Library method: the immunoSEQ multiplex PCR assay. The multiplex PCR relied on a mix of 60 forward primers for TCR Vbeta segments and 13 reverse primers for TCR Jbeta segments. TCRdb carries this immuneACCESS record with in-frame sequences only. Its versions omit some clonotypes, under half of them owing to an unresolved V gene in the studies checked, with the rest unexplained. This sample comprises over 80,000 clones, roughly four fifths of them detected only once. The top ten constitute more than 3% of the sample. Sequences were obtained from PBMCs. Source of these receptors: a man aged 30 to 39 in good health and CMV-seropositive.

This chain links TRBV28 with TRBJ1-5, with D possibly TRBD1 on 5 matching bases. Trimming cost V 7 bases and J 6 bases, with 19 bases left between them. CDR1 and CDR2 from the germline V gene are MDHEN and SYDVKM. The CDR3 sequence is 15 residues long. The CDR3 sequence is CASTYRTGDLQPQHF. The CDR3 nucleotides are TGTGCCAGCACCTACCGAACAGGCGACCTTCAGCCCCAGCATTTT.

The chain joins TRBV18 to TRBJ1-4; D may be TRBD1 (5 bases). Between the trimmed V and J ends, which lost 3 bases and 6 bases, there was a span of 11 bases. CDR1 KGHSH and CDR2 LQKENI come from the germline V gene. CDR3 length: 14 residues. CDR3: CASSPSRVDEKLFF. CDR3 DNA: TGTGCCAGCTCACCGAGCAGGGTGGATGAAAAACTGTTTTTT. The complete variable domain, with remaining parts taken from reference TRBV18 and TRBJ1-4, reads NAGVMQNPRHLVRRRGQEARLRCSPMKGHSHVYWYRQLPEEGLKFMVYLQKENIIDESGMPKERFSAEFPKEGPSILRIQQVVRGDSAAYFCASSPSRVDEKLFFGSGTQLSVL.

The chain links TRBV2 to TRBJ1-5; the D gene is possibly TRBD1 (6 bases). The V gene's germline CDR1 is SNHLY and CDR2 FYNNEI. Trimming removed 3 bases at V and 7 bases at J, with 13 bases between. CDR3 length: 14 amino acids. Here the CDR3 DNA reads TGTGCCAGCAGTGAGGGGGCAGGGGCCCAGCCCCAGCATTTT. Amino acids: CASSEGAGAQPQHF.

V is TRBV2 and J is TRBJ1-6; D is uncertain. Trimming took off 0 bases at V and 7 bases at J, with 7 bases between the two ends. Germline CDR1 is SNHLY and CDR2 is FYNNEI. The CDR3 sequence is 14 residues long. CDR3 nucleotide sequence: TGTGCCAGCAGTGAAGCTCGTCTGAATTCACCCCTCCACTTT. Amino acid sequence: CASSEARLNSPLHF.

This chain connects TRBV5-6 to TRBJ2-1, with 8 nucleotides matching TRBD2. Trimming removed 2 bases from V and 9 bases from J; junction bases left unmatched: 13. CDR3 length equals 16 residues. CDR1 is SGHDT and CDR2 is YYEEEE in the germline V gene. This CDR3 reads CASSLTPTSAPFEQFF. The CDR3 coding sequence is TGTGCCAGCAGCTTAACTCCGACTAGCGCTCCCTTTGAGCAGTTCTTC.

In this sample, this clone turned up a few times. The gene calls are TRBV28 and TRBJ2-7; 7 nucleotides align to TRBD1. Germline CDR1 MDHEN, CDR2 SYDVKM. The CDR3 contains 14 residues. V was pared by 5 bases and J by 4 bases, with 8 bases of the junction left unmatched. For the CDR3, the DNA is TGTGCCAGCAGTCTCCCGACAGGGACGTACGAGCAGTACTTC. Its translation is CASSLPTGTYEQYF.

This rearrangement joins TRBV28 to TRBJ2-1; 13 bases fit TRBD2. The CDR3 is 18 amino acids. Trimming took 7 bases from V and 0 from J; bases not matched to a gene: 9. Germline V lookup: CDR1 MDHEN, CDR2 SYDVKM. This CDR3 reads CASNSPGLAGSSYNEQFF. The CDR3 DNA sequence: TGTGCCAGCAACAGTCCGGGACTAGCGGGAAGCTCCTACAATGAGCAGTTCTTC.

The chain uses TRBV11-2 and TRBJ2-7; 10 nucleotides align to TRBD2. J lost 3 bases, V lost 0 bases, and 8 bases had no gene match. This CDR3 comprises 17 residues. Germline CDR1 reads SGHAT; CDR2 reads FQNNGV. CDR3 loop: CASSLDRPLAGIYEQYF. In DNA form, the CDR3 reads TGTGCCAGCAGCTTAGATCGACCACTAGCGGGGATCTACGAGCAGTACTTC.

V is TRBV5-8 and J is TRBJ2-7, with D unclear. The CDR3 sequence is 14 residues long. From germline, CDR1 is SGHTS and CDR2 YDEGEE. With 2 bases removed from V and 3 bases from J, the gap between germline ends came to 12 bases. The CDR3 here is CASSLYQILYEQYF. CDR3 in DNA: TGTGCCAGCAGCTTATACCAGATTCTCTACGAGCAGTACTTC. The full variable domain, rest sourced from reference TRBV5-8 and TRBJ2-7, is EAGVTQSPTHLIKTRGQQATLRCSPISGHTSVYWYQQALGLGLQFLLWYDEGEERNRGNFPPRFSGRQFPNYSSELNVNALELEDSALYLCASSLYQILYEQYFGPGTRLTVT.

V and J are TRBV10-3 and TRBJ1-3; D remains unclear. This CDR3 is 16 amino acids long. Germline lookup yields CDR1 ENHRY and CDR2 SYGVKD. The germline V and J ends were trimmed by 3 bases and 0 bases, with 12 bases remaining between them. The chain's CDR3 is CAISESGAFSGNTIYF. The CDR3 nucleotides read TGTGCCATCAGTGAATCGGGTGCCTTCTCTGGAAACACCATATATTTT.

The chain recombines TRBV6-6 with TRBJ1-2; the match to TRBD1 covers 8 bases. The CDR3 has 15 residues. V shed 4 bases and J 2 bases; nucleotides not matched to a gene: 6. Looked up from germline, CDR1 is MNHNY and CDR2 is SVGAGI (reference sequence). CDR3 region: CASSLPQGANYGYTF. CDR3 nucleotides: TGTGCCAGCAGTTTACCTCAGGGGGCGAACTATGGCTACACCTTC.

V usage is TRBV6-6 and J usage is TRBJ1-5; 7 bases line up with TRBD1. The V segment lost 4 bases and the J segment 11 bases; nucleotides outside the gene matches: 2. The CDR3 has 11 residues. Per germline, CDR1 MNHNY and CDR2 SVGAGI (reference sequence). In nucleotides, the CDR3 is TGTGCCAGCAGTTTGGGACAGTCCCAGCATTTT. Protein product: CASSLGQSQHF.

J is TRBJ2-3 and V is TRBV11-2; D possibly corresponds to TRBD2 (6 bases). The germline gives CDR1 SGHAT, CDR2 FQNNGV. The V end lost 1 base, the J end lost 4 bases, and 9 bases lay between the germline ends. This CDR3 has 14 residues. The CDR3 loop is CASSLGLGSDTQYF. CDR3 DNA sequence: TGTGCCAGCAGCTTAGGACTAGGGTCAGATACGCAGTATTTT.

This clone was seen a handful of times. The CDR3 protein is CASSPVVGGAYEQYF. The CDR3 DNA is TGTGCCAGCAGCCCAGTCGTGGGGGGGGCCTACGAGCAGTACTTC. This chain connects TRBV4-2 to TRBJ2-7, with 7 bases lining up with TRBD2. Germline CDR1 reads LGHNA; CDR2 reads YNFKEQ. The CDR3 is 15 residues long. The V segment lost 4 bases and the J segment 2 bases; nucleotides outside the gene matches: 8.

The chain recombines TRBV11-2 with TRBJ2-7; the D gene is possibly TRBD1 (6 bases). The CDR3 runs 15 residues. Germline assignment: CDR1 SGHAT and CDR2 FQNNGV. The V and J ends lost 5 bases and 0 bases respectively, with 14 bases between them. CDR3 in amino acids: CASSPDRISSYEQYF. The CDR3 DNA sequence: TGTGCCAGCAGCCCGGACAGAATAAGCTCCTACGAGCAGTACTTC.

The V gene is TRBV5-8, the J gene TRBJ1-5; TRBD1 might be the D (6 bases). This CDR3 comprises 16 residues. Per the germline V gene, CDR1 is SGHTS and CDR2 is YDEGEE. V lost 6 bases to trimming and J lost 1 base, with 17 bases between them. The CDR3 sequence: CASTLPLQGSNQPQHF. The CDR3 nucleotides read TGTGCCAGCACCCTACCCCTACAGGGAAGCAATCAGCCCCAGCATTTT.

The chain has TRBV7-2 and TRBJ2-5, with D possibly TRBD2 on 5 matching bases. V gave up 6 bases and J gave up 11 bases, with 16 bases separating them. The CDR3 has 12 amino acids. Germline-derived CDR1 and CDR2 are SGHTA and FQGNSA. CDR3 sequence: CASSRGPREQYF. The CDR3 nucleotides are TGTGCCAGCAGTCGTGGACCTAGGGAGCAGTACTTC.

The V and J genes are TRBV15 and TRBJ2-1, with a weak D call TRBD2 (5 bases). CDR1 and CDR2 from the germline V gene are LNHNV and YYDKDF (reference sequence). The CDR3 is made up of 14 amino acids. The V and J ends lost 0 bases and 14 bases respectively, with 17 bases between them. The CDR3 DNA reads as TGTGCCACCAGCAGAGACCGAGCGGAGCAGAGAGAGTTCTTC. Amino acid sequence: CATSRDRAEQREFF.

V is TRBV5-1 and J is TRBJ2-1; a possible D gene is TRBD2 (5 bases). The CDR3 length is 14 residues. Germline V gene lookup returns CDR1 SGHRS and CDR2 YFSETQ. With 0 bases removed from V and 3 bases from J, the gap between germline ends came to 7 bases. The CDR3 DNA sequence: TGCGCCAGCAGCTTGGGAGGGAGCTACAATGAGCAGTTCTTC. This translates into CASSLGGSYNEQFF.

The genes are TRBV6-1 and TRBJ2-7; possible D gene TRBD1, 7 bases. CDR3 size: 14 residues. With 6 bases removed from V and 4 bases from J, the gap between germline ends came to 16 bases. Looked up from germline, CDR1 is MNHNS and CDR2 is SASEGT. The CDR3 reads CASSRTGGGYEQYF. The CDR3 bases are TGTGCCAGCAGCCGGACAGGTGGAGGGTACGAGCAGTACTTC.

The chain employs TRBV7-2 and TRBJ1-3, with TRBD1 matching over 7 bases. This CDR3 comprises 16 residues. V was clipped by 3 bases and J by 0 bases; unmatched bases: 5. Per germline, CDR1 SGHTA and CDR2 FQGNSA. The CDR3 nucleotides read TGTGCCAGCAGCTTCGCGGGACAGCCCTCTGGAAACACCATATATTTT. Amino acids: CASSFAGQPSGNTIYF.

This rearrangement joins TRBV28 to TRBJ2-5; D might be TRBD1 (6 bases). The J call may be wrong; the DNA end is better matched by TRBJ2-7. Per the germline V gene, CDR1 is MDHEN and CDR2 is SYDVKM. The CDR3 has 14 amino acids. In DNA, the CDR3 is TGTGCCAGCAGCAAGCAGGGGATCAACTACGAGCAGTACTTC. It yields the protein CASSKQGINYEQYF.

This rearrangement joins TRBV28 to TRBJ2-2, with D unresolved. The germline gives CDR1 MDHEN, CDR2 SYDVKM. The CDR3 spans 13 residues. The V and J ends lost 8 bases and 0 bases respectively, with 7 bases between them. DNA for the CDR3: TGTGCCAGCGGCTCGCCGAACACCGGGGAGCTGTTTTTT. It is translated as CASGSPNTGELFF.

The V gene is TRBV10-3, the J gene TRBJ2-3; 7 bases fit TRBD2. The CDR3 is 14 amino acids. V gave up 6 bases and J gave up 2 bases; unmatched junction bases: 5. Per germline, CDR1 ENHRY and CDR2 SYGVKD. Here the CDR3 reads CAIRPSGTTDTQYF. CDR3 coding DNA: TGTGCCATCAGGCCCAGCGGGACCACAGATACGCAGTATTTT.

V gene TRBV9 combines with J gene TRBJ2-7, with D perhaps matching TRBD2 (7 bases). The CDR3 is 15 amino acids. The V end lost 1 base, the J end lost 4 bases, and 15 bases lay between the germline ends. In germline, CDR1 is SGDLS, CDR2 YYNGEE. CDR3 sequence reads: CASSVWAGEGYEQYF. The CDR3 coding sequence is TGTGCCAGCAGCGTATGGGCAGGGGAGGGTTACGAGCAGTACTTC.

There are a few counts of this clone. The genes are TRBV4-1 and TRBJ1-1; D not certain. This CDR3 is built from 14 residues. Trimming took 2 bases from V and 0 from J, leaving 7 bases between them. Germline CDR1 and CDR2: MGHRA and YSYEKL. The CDR3 region has the DNA TGCGCCAGCAGCCAATATCCGGTGAACACTGAAGCTTTCTTT. This encodes CASSQYPVNTEAFF.

The chain carries TRBV30 and TRBJ1-5, with 8 positions matching TRBD1. The germline gives CDR1 GTSNPN, CDR2 SVGIG (reference sequence). There are 13 residues in the CDR3. J was trimmed by 7 bases and V by 5 bases; bases with no gene match: 7. For the CDR3, the DNA is TGTGCCTGGGGACAGGGCATCGGACAGCCCCAGCATTTT. This codes for CAWGQGIGQPQHF.

This clone is a singleton in its sample. The chain employs TRBV10-3 and TRBJ2-1; maybe TRBD2 (6 bases). V was pared by 8 bases and J by 4 bases, with 12 bases between. The CDR3 has 13 amino acids. Germline CDR1 ENHRY, CDR2 SYGVKD. The CDR3 sequence is CAIAASEYNEQFF. The CDR3 DNA follows: TGTGCCATCGCTGCTAGCGAGTACAATGAGCAGTTCTTC.